A single sample gave rise to the 7 T cell receptor beta chains below, sequenced in a study of T cell repertoires in cytomegalovirus infection. From the reads, TCRdb called clonotypes with MiXCR, one entry per CDR3 protein. The sample shows approximately 180,000 distinct CDR3 sequences, approximately 19% of them seen only once. The sample consisted of PBMCs. These receptors originate from a human donor in good health (CMV status not recorded). Some clones in this sample may be carry-over from other donors' samples.

The V gene is TRBV5-4, the J gene TRBJ2-5, with 8 bases aligning to TRBD2. The germline CDR1 and CDR2 sequences are SGHNT and YYREEE (reference sequence). With 4 bases clipped from V and 7 bases from J, the junction kept 9 bases outside the gene matches. The CDR3 loop spans 14 amino acids. The CDR3 DNA reads as TGTGCCAGCAGCCCGGGACTAGGGGAGGCGACCCAGTACTTC. This sequence encodes CASSPGLGEATQYF.

This rearrangement joins TRBV11-3 to TRBJ2-3; no clear D. CDR3 length equals 16 residues. Germline assignment: CDR1 SGHNT and CDR2 YENEEA. V lost 1 base to trimming and J lost 0 bases, with 11 bases between them. This chain's CDR3 is CASSLVRLSSTDTQYF. The CDR3 DNA is TGTGCCAGCAGCTTAGTCCGCCTGTCTAGCACAGATACGCAGTATTTT. The whole variable domain, filled in from reference TRBV11-3 and TRBJ2-3, reads EAGVVQSPRYKIIEKKQPVAFWCNPISGHNTLYWYLQNLGQGPELLIRYENEEAVDDSQLPKDRFSAERLKGVDSTLKIQPAELGDSAVYLCASSLVRLSSTDTQYFGPGTRLTVL.

This clonotype was seen a handful of times. J is TRBJ1-1 and V is TRBV9, with no clear D. Trimming pared 0 bases from V and 4 bases from J, leaving 10 bases between. The CDR3 is 14 amino acids. Germline V CDR1 and CDR2: SGDLS, YYNGEE. The DNA for the CDR3 is TGTGCCAGCAGCGTAGGCCAGGTGGGCACTGAAGCTTTCTTT. Encoded protein: CASSVGQVGTEAFF. The variable domain in full, completed from reference TRBV9 and TRBJ1-1, reads DSGVTQTPKHLITATGQRVTLRCSPRSGDLSVYWYQQSLDQGLQFLIQYYNGEERAKGNILERFSAQQFPDLHSELNLSSLELGDSALYFCASSVGQVGTEAFFGQGTRLTVV.

This clonotype was seen more than once but under ten times. This rearrangement joins TRBV7-9 to TRBJ2-7; the D is unclear. V shed 7 bases and J shed 0 bases, with 13 bases lying between them. Germline V gene data show CDR1 as SEHNR and CDR2 as FQNEAQ (reference sequence). The CDR3 has 14 amino acids. DNA for the CDR3: TGTGCCAGCACCGATACTAAGAGCTCCTACGAGCAGTACTTC. Protein sequence: CASTDTKSSYEQYF. The whole variable domain, remainder taken from reference TRBV7-9 and TRBJ2-7, is DTGVSQNPRHKITKRGQNVTFRCDPISEHNRLYWYRQTLGQGPEFLTYFQNEAQLEKSRLLSDRFSAERPKGSFSTLEIQRTEQGDSAMYLCASTDTKSSYEQYFGPGTRLTVT.

This clonotype was seen more than once but under ten times. The chain uses TRBV6-1 and TRBJ1-2; the D gene is possibly TRBD1 (5 bases). V lost 6 bases and J lost 4, with 9 bases in between. The CDR3 is 12 residues long. Germline values: CDR1 MNHNS, CDR2 SASEGT. The CDR3 DNA is TGTGCCAGCAGCCGGGACCTCTATGGCTACACCTTC. As protein: CASSRDLYGYTF.

There are a few counts of this clonotype. The genes are TRBV5-1 and TRBJ2-1, with TRBD2 identical over 9 bases. Trimming took 2 bases from V and 7 from J; bases not matched to a gene: 13. The V gene's germline CDR1 is SGHRS and CDR2 YFSETQ. This CDR3 is 17 amino acids long. The CDR3 region has the DNA TGCGCCAGCAGCTTACCCGGCGGGGCGGGAGGGCCTAATGAGCAGTTCTTC. This sequence encodes CASSLPGGAGGPNEQFF.

The J gene is TRBJ2-7, the V gene TRBV20-1; a possible D gene is TRBD1 (5 bases). The V and J ends lost 3 bases and 3 bases respectively, with 15 bases between them. CDR1 and CDR2 (germline): DFQATT, SNEGSKA (reference sequence). There are 14 residues in the CDR3. The CDR3 here is CSASAPGQGYEQYF. The CDR3 DNA reads TGCAGTGCTAGCGCCCCTGGACAAGGCTACGAGCAGTACTTC.